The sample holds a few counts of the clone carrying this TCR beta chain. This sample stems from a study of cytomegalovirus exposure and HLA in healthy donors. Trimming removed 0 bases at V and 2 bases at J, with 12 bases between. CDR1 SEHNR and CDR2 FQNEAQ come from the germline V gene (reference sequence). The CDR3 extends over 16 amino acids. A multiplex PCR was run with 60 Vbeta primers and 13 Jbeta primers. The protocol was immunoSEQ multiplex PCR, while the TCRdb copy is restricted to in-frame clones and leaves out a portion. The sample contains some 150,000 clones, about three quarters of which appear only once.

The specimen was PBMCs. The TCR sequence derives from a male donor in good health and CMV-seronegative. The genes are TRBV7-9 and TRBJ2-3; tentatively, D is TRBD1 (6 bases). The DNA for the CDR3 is TGTGCCAGCAGCTTAGCGGGTAGGGGGTCCACAGATACGCAGTATTTT. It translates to CASSLAGRGSTDTQYF.